Each of the 28 T cell receptor beta chains below was sequenced from the same sample in a study of patients and donors after allogeneic stem cell transplantation. Via MiXCR, TCRdb re-called the RT-PCR reads, giving one row per CDR3 protein. Here the sample spans some 150,000 distinct CDR3 sequences, 37% being singletons. Sequencing was carried out using blood, either unsorted or a sorted T cell fraction (not recorded which). The receptors stem from a human donor who was either an allogeneic HSCT recipient or a stem cell or donor lymphocyte infusion donor (not recorded which). It is not recorded whose cells these are; they may come from a transplant donor.

This clonotype came up many times. The chain uses TRBV6-2 or TRBV6-3 and TRBJ1-5; 10 bases match TRBD1. V lost 2 bases to trimming and J lost 2 bases; unmatched junction nucleotides: 12. The germline V gene encodes CDR1 MNHEY and CDR2 SVGEGT. The CDR3 is 19 amino acids. CDR3 nucleotide sequence: TGTGCCAGCAGTTACGAGAGGGGGACAGGGGTAATCCGCAATCAGCCCCAGCATTTT. Its translation: CASSYERGTGVIRNQPQHF.

The chain recombines TRBV9 with TRBJ2-1, with no clear D. CDR1 is SGDLS and CDR2 is YYNGEE in the germline V gene. The CDR3 consists of 15 residues. Trimming pared 0 bases from V and 4 bases from J, leaving 11 bases between. CDR3 nucleotide sequence: TGTGCCAGCAGCGTAGGAGGCGGATCTTACAATGAGCAGTTCTTC. This encodes CASSVGGGSYNEQFF. The complete variable domain, with remaining parts taken from reference TRBV9 and TRBJ2-1, reads DSGVTQTPKHLITATGQRVTLRCSPRSGDLSVYWYQQSLDQGLQFLIQYYNGEERAKGNILERFSAQQFPDLHSELNLSSLELGDSALYFCASSVGGGSYNEQFFGPGTRLTVL.

The V gene is TRBV12-3 or TRBV12-4, the J gene TRBJ2-3; TRBD2 agrees at 12 bases. The junction had 3 bases not matched to a gene; V was cut back by 7 bases and J by 4 bases. This CDR3 spans 14 amino acids. The CDR3 DNA reads TGTGCCAGCACTAGCGGGGGGGCCGCAGATACGCAGTATTTT. Translation gives CASTSGGAADTQYF.

The V gene is TRBV28, the J gene TRBJ2-2; no clear D. Trimming pared 6 bases from V and 5 bases from J, leaving 4 bases between. This CDR3 spans 11 amino acids. Germline V gene sequence: CDR1 MDHEN, CDR2 SYDVKM. The CDR3 sequence: CASRRTGELFF. DNA for the CDR3: TGTGCCAGCAGACGGACCGGGGAGCTGTTTTTT.

This clonotype was counted between two and nine times. The chain combines TRBV9 with TRBJ2-7; D unresolved. Trimming pared 2 bases from V and 0 bases from J, leaving 9 bases between. CDR3 length: 14 residues. Germline CDR1 and CDR2: SGDLS and YYNGEE. As DNA, the CDR3 is TGTGCCAGCAGCGTCGGCCCAGTCTCCTACGAGCAGTACGTC. Its translation: CASSVGPVSYEQYV.

This chain links TRBV20-1 with TRBJ1-5; D perhaps matches TRBD1 (6 bases). CDR3 length: 16 residues. Trimming removed 6 bases from V and 4 bases from J, with 22 bases in between. Germline V gene data show CDR1 as DFQATT and CDR2 as SNEGSKA (reference sequence). CDR3 bases: TGCAGTGCCCCGAGAGGGGACACAGGGTCAAATCAGCCCCAGCATTTT. This sequence encodes CSAPRGDTGSNQPQHF.

V usage is TRBV5-1 and J usage is TRBJ2-1; 7 bases fit TRBD2. This CDR3 contains 14 residues. Trimming cost V 9 bases and J 5 bases; bases outside gene matches: 11. Germline V gene lookup returns CDR1 SGHRS and CDR2 YFSETQ. The CDR3 bases are TGCGCCACCGGCGGGGGAGGATCGAACAATGAGCAGTTCTTC. Amino acids: CATGGGGSNNEQFF.

The V call is TRBV20-1, the J call TRBJ2-7; no clear D gene. Deletions cut 0 bases from V and 9 bases from J, with 9 bases between. The germline gives CDR1 DFQATT, CDR2 SNEGSKA (reference sequence). This CDR3 spans 11 amino acids. As DNA, the CDR3 is TGCAGTGCTAGAGAAGGCGCAGGGCAGTACTTC. It specifies CSAREGAGQYF.

This clonotype has only a few counts. As DNA, the CDR3 is TGTGCCAGCAGTTTTTCAGGGGAGAATCAGCCCCAGCATTTT. Amino acids: CASSFSGENQPQHF. This rearrangement joins TRBV28 to TRBJ1-5; TRBD1 might be the D (6 bases). V lost 3 bases, J lost 4 bases, and 10 bases lay in between. CDR3 size: 14 residues. Germline CDR1 MDHEN, CDR2 SYDVKM.

This clonotype was detected only a few times. The chain's CDR3 is CASSEPLGAYGYTF. CDR3 bases: TGTGCCAGCAGTGAGCCTCTGGGGGCCTATGGCTACACCTTC. The chain combines TRBV2 with TRBJ1-2; maybe TRBD1 (6 bases). Per the germline V gene, CDR1 is SNHLY and CDR2 is FYNNEI. This CDR3 has 14 amino acids. Trimming pared 3 bases from V and 4 bases from J, leaving 12 bases between.

The chain is built from TRBV20-1 and TRBJ2-3; 7 bases line up with TRBD2. The length of the CDR3 is 16 residues. Germline V gene sequence: CDR1 DFQATT, CDR2 SNEGSKA (reference sequence). Trimming at V came to 6 bases and at J to 4 bases, leaving 16 bases not matched to a gene. CDR3 nucleotides: TGCAGTGCCCCCATCGCGGGGGATCCTTGGGCAGATACGCAGTATTTT. It is translated as CSAPIAGDPWADTQYF.

This clonotype appeared a few times. This chain links TRBV3-1 with TRBJ1-1; D not resolved. Trimming left V 0 bases short and J 1 base short, with 6 bases between. The length of the CDR3 is 14 residues. Germline CDR1 is LGHDT and CDR2 is YNNKEL (reference sequence). CDR3 sequence reads: CASSQDKGNTEAFF. DNA for the CDR3: TGTGCCAGCAGCCAAGATAAGGGGAACACTGAAGCTTTCTTT.

The chain is built from TRBV4-2 and TRBJ1-1, with D unresolved. Germline CDR1 is LGHNA and CDR2 is YNFKEQ. V was trimmed by 0 bases and J by 7 bases, leaving 12 bases between them. CDR3 length equals 14 residues. The CDR3: CASSQDPYGYEAFF. CDR3 bases: TGTGCCAGCAGCCAAGATCCTTACGGGTATGAAGCTTTCTTT.

The V call is TRBV11-2, the J call TRBJ1-1, with no clear D. In germline, CDR1 is SGHAT, CDR2 FQNNGV. The V gene lost 4 bases and the J gene lost 0 bases, with 6 bases spanning the gap. The CDR3 runs 13 residues. The CDR3 region has the DNA TGTGCCAGCAGCTCTAGTTTGAACACTGAAGCTTTCTTT. It specifies CASSSSLNTEAFF.

The chain recombines TRBV29-1 with TRBJ1-2, with no clear D. The CDR3 is made up of 12 amino acids. V lost 4 bases, J lost 4 bases, and 10 bases lay in between. Germline values: CDR1 SQVTM, CDR2 ANQGSEA. In nucleotides, the CDR3 is TGCAGCGTTGGGCAGCCAAGCTATGGCTACACCTTC. Translation gives CSVGQPSYGYTF.

This clonotype turned up a few times. The chain uses TRBV5-1 and TRBJ2-3, with D possibly being TRBD1 (6 bases). V was pared by 0 bases and J by 0 bases, with 11 bases between. Germline V CDR1 and CDR2: SGHRS, YFSETQ. The length of the CDR3 is 16 residues. The CDR3 spells CASSLDMRGSTDTQYF. CDR3 nucleotide sequence: TGCGCCAGCAGCTTGGATATGAGGGGGAGCACAGATACGCAGTATTTT. Together with reference TRBV5-1 and TRBJ2-3, the CDR3 gives the full variable domain: KAGVTQTPRYLIKTRGQQVTLSCSPISGHRSVSWYQQTPGQGLQFLFEYFSETQRNKGNFPGRFSGRQFSNSRSEMNVSTLELGDSALYLCASSLDMRGSTDTQYFGPGTRLTVL.

J is TRBJ1-2 and V is TRBV5-1; D remains unclear. The ends were cut back, 2 bases at V and 4 bases at J, with 12 bases in the middle. The CDR3 length is 14 residues. In germline, CDR1 is SGHRS, CDR2 YFSETQ. The chain's CDR3 is CASSLSRRIYGYTF. The DNA of the CDR3 is TGCGCCAGCAGCTTATCGCGGCGGATCTATGGCTACACCTTC.

This clonotype was detected a few times. The chain links TRBV27 to TRBJ1-2, with unresolved D. The CDR3 spans 14 residues. Deletions cut 8 bases from V and 4 bases from J, with 17 bases between. The germline gives CDR1 MNHEY, CDR2 SMNVEV (reference sequence). CDR3 DNA sequence: TGTGCCAGCGGACCGGGTCCCACCAGCTATGGCTACACCTTC. Translating it yields CASGPGPTSYGYTF.

This clonotype was observed a few times. V is TRBV9 and J is TRBJ1-1; TRBD1 is a possible D gene (6 bases). Trimming cost V 2 bases and J 7 bases, with 9 bases left between them. CDR1 and CDR2 from the germline V gene are SGDLS and YYNGEE. CDR3 length: 12 residues. The CDR3 nucleotides read TGTGCCAGCAGCGTGGGAGGGGGTGAAGCTTTCTTT. As protein: CASSVGGGEAFF.

The V gene is TRBV4-3, the J gene TRBJ2-3, with 11 positions matching TRBD2. Per the germline V gene, CDR1 is LGHNA and CDR2 is YSLEER. The CDR3 is 16 amino acids. Trimming cost V 1 base and J 5 bases; bases outside gene matches: 5. CDR3 DNA: TGCGCCAGCAGCCAAGCCCCTAGCGGGGGGAAAGATACGCAGTATTTT. Its translation is CASSQAPSGGKDTQYF.

This clonotype was counted only a few times. This sequence joins TRBV20-1 and TRBJ1-4; D unclear. The CDR3 has 15 residues. V was shortened by 2 bases and J by 6 bases, with 16 bases between the two germline ends. From germline, CDR1 is DFQATT and CDR2 SNEGSKA (reference sequence). The CDR3 protein is CSARMAAWSHEKLFF. The CDR3 nucleotides are TGCAGTGCTAGAATGGCAGCTTGGTCTCATGAAAAACTGTTTTTT.

The chain links TRBV6-2 or TRBV6-3 to TRBJ2-1; 9 nucleotides agree with TRBD2. J was trimmed by 0 bases and V by 6 bases; bases with no gene match: 9. Germline V gene data show CDR1 as MNHEY and CDR2 as SVGEGT. The length of the CDR3 is 17 residues. CDR3 in DNA: TGTGCCAGCAGAGGGACTAGCCATTCTAGCTCCTACAATGAGCAGTTCTTC. Protein sequence: CASRGTSHSSSYNEQFF.

The V gene is TRBV7-9, the J gene TRBJ1-4; D is undetermined. CDR3 length equals 13 residues. The germline V gene encodes CDR1 SEHNR and CDR2 FQNEAQ (reference sequence). The V gene lost 4 bases and the J gene lost 4 bases, with 7 bases spanning the gap. The CDR3 DNA is TGTGCCAGCAGCTCCGGTTTTAATGAAAAACTGTTTTTT. This codes for CASSSGFNEKLFF.

V gene TRBV20-1 combines with J gene TRBJ1-2; D is unclear. The ends were cut back, 0 bases at V and 4 bases at J, with 9 bases in the middle. This CDR3 has 13 residues. The germline V gene encodes CDR1 DFQATT and CDR2 SNEGSKA (reference sequence). The CDR3 region is CSARDLTPYGYTF. The CDR3 DNA follows: TGCAGTGCTAGAGATTTGACCCCCTATGGCTACACCTTC.

At least ten counts were recorded for this clonotype. The genes are TRBV6-1 and TRBJ1-5; tentatively, D is TRBD1 (5 bases). V dropped 4 bases and J dropped 4 bases, with 8 bases sitting between them. The CDR3 has 13 residues. In germline, CDR1 is MNHNS, CDR2 SASEGT. CDR3 in DNA: TGTGCCAGCAGTGTCGGGGGAAATCAGCCCCAGCATTTT. This translates into CASSVGGNQPQHF.

A few counts support this clonotype. The chain joins TRBV4-1 to TRBJ1-2; D is unresolved. The V and J ends lost 2 bases and 8 bases respectively, with 9 bases between them. Germline V gives CDR1 MGHRA, CDR2 YSYEKL. The CDR3 runs 12 residues. The CDR3: CASSQNLGGYTF. CDR3 nucleotides: TGCGCCAGCAGCCAAAATCTAGGCGGCTACACCTTC.

The CDR3 region is CASSGGYYEQYV. CDR3 sequence (DNA): TGTGCCAGCAGTGGGGGCTACTACGAGCAGTACGTC. This chain uses TRBV25-1 with TRBJ2-7; perhaps TRBD1 as D (5 bases). Trimming took 4 bases from V and 3 from J, leaving 7 bases between them. This CDR3 has 12 residues. Per germline, CDR1 MGHDK and CDR2 SYGVNS.

The sample holds a few counts of this clonotype. This chain uses TRBV12-3 or TRBV12-4 with TRBJ1-5; D call uncertain. Trimming stripped 10 bases from V and 0 bases from J, with 13 bases between. CDR3 length: 14 amino acids. CDR3: CAISDGHSNQPQHF. The CDR3 region has the DNA TGTGCCATTTCGGACGGTCATAGCAATCAGCCCCAGCATTTT.